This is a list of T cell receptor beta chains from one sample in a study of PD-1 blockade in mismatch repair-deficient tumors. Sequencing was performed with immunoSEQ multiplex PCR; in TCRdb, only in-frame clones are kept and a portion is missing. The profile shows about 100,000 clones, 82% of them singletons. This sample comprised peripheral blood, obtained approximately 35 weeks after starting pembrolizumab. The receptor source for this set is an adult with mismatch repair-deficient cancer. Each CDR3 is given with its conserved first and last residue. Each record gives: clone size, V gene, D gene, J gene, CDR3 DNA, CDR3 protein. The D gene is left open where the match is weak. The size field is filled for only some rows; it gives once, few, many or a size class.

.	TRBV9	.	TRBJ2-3	TGTGCCAGCAGCGTAGGGGGCACAGATACGCAGTATTTT	CASSVGGTDTQYF
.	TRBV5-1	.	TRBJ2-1	TGCGCCAGCAGCTTTTTTTTGAGCTCCTACAATGAGCAGTTCTTC	CASSFFLSSYNEQFF
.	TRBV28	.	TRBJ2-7	TGTGCCAGCAGTTTCGGCGAGCAGTACTTC	CASSFGEQYF
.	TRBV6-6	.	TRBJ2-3	TGTGCCAGCAGTTACAGGGGGTTGCGCACAGATACGCAGTATTTT	CASSYRGLRTDTQYF
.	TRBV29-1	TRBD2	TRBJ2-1	TGCAGCGTGAAAGGGGGGGTTTATAGCGGGAGGAACAATGAGCAGTTCTTC	CSVKGGVYSGRNNEQFF
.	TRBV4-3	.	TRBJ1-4	TGCGCCAGCAGCCAGGAGATACTGTATACCGGTGAAAAACTGTTTTTT	CASSQEILYTGEKLFF
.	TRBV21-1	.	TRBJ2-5	TGTGCCAGCAGCTCAACCGGGACTAGCGGGAGACCCCAAGAGACCCAGTACTTC	CASSSTGTSGRPQETQYF
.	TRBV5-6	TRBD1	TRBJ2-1	TGTGCCAGCAGCTTGGATATTACAGGGGCGAATGAGCAGTTCTTC	CASSLDITGANEQFF
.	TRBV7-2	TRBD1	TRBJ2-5	TGTGCCAGCAGCTTACCCCCACAGGGGACCAAGACCCAGTACTTC	CASSLPPQGTKTQYF
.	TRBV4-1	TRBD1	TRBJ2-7	TGCGCCAGCAGCCAAGAAGGGGGCTCCCCCTACGAGCAGTACTTC	CASSQEGGSPYEQYF
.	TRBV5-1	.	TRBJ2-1	TGCGCCAGCAGCTTGGTCTACAATGAGCAGTTCTTC	CASSLVYNEQFF
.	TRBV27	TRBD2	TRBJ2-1	TGTGCCAGCAGTTTCCAAGGACTAGCGGGAGGGTACAATGAGCAGTTCTTC	CASSFQGLAGGYNEQFF
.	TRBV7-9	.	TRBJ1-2	TGTGCCACCGCCTGGGGGGGGTCCAACTCTAAGCTCTATGGCTACACCTTC	CATAWGGSNSKLYGYTF
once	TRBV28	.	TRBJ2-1	TGTGCCAGCAGACAGTGGGACCTAGTACACTACAATGAGCAGTTCTTC	CASRQWDLVHYNEQFF
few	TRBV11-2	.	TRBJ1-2	TGTGCCAGCAGCTCCCGAATTTATGGCTACACCTTC	CASSSRIYGYTF
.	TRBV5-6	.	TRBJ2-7	TGTGCCAGCAGCTTGTTAGCTACCTACGAGCAGTACTTC	CASSLLATYEQYF
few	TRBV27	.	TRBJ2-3	TGTGCCAGCAGTTTTCTTTTCCGGCGGAGGGGTGGCACAGATACGCAGTATTTT	CASSFLFRRRGGTDTQYF
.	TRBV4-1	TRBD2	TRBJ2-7	TGCGCCAGCAGCCACGGTGCGGGAGGGCCTTCCGAGCAGTACTTC	CASSHGAGGPSEQYF
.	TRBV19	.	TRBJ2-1	TGTGCCAGTAGTATAGGGTTCCGACTCGACAATGAGCAGTTCTTC	CASSIGFRLDNEQFF
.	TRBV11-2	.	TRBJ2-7	TGTGCCAGCAGCTTGGTACTGGTCTCCAGCTCCTACGAGCAGTACTTC	CASSLVLVSSSYEQYF
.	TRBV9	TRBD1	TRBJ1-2	TGTGCCAGCAGCGACCCTAGGGACAGGGTAAAATTCGGAAAATCCTATGGCTACACCTTC	CASSDPRDRVKFGKSYGYTF
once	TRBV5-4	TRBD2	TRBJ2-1	TGTGCCAGCAGCTTGAAGCGGGAGCTGGTCGATGAGCAGTTCTTC	CASSLKRELVDEQFF
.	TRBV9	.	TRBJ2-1	TGTGCCAGCAGCGTAGCAAGCGGGTACACCAATGAGCAGTTCTTC	CASSVASGYTNEQFF
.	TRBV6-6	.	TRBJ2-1	TGTGCCAGCAGTTACTCGACAGCCAACAATGAGCAGTTCTTC	CASSYSTANNEQFF
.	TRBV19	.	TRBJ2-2	TGTGCCAGTAGTGCCGTGACCGGGACTTCCGCGAACACCGGGGAGCTGTTTTTT	CASSAVTGTSANTGELFF
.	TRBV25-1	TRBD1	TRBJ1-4	TGTGCCAGCAGCCGGGACAGCGCAACTAATGAAAAACTGTTTTTT	CASSRDSATNEKLFF
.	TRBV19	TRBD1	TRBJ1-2	TGTGCCAGTAGTATCCAGGGGGCGAACTACACCTTC	CASSIQGANYTF
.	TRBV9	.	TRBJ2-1	TGTGCCAGCACCGGGTCCTCCCCCTACAATGAGCAGTTCTTC	CASTGSSPYNEQFF
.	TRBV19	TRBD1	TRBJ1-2	TGTGCCAGTAGTATTCGAGGGACAGGGGGTTTCTATGGCTACACCTTC	CASSIRGTGGFYGYTF
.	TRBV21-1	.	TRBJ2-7	TGTGCCAGCAGCAAAAGTTGTCTTGGGGGCCACTACGAGCAGTACTTC	CASSKSCLGGHYEQYF
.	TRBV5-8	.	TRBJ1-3	TGTGCCAGCAGCTTGTACAGGACCTCTGGAAACACCATATATTTT	CASSLYRTSGNTIYF
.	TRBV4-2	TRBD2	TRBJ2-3	TGTGCCAGCAGCCCCCGACTAGCGGGCGATACGCAGTATTTT	CASSPRLAGDTQYF
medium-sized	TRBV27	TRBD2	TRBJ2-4	TGTGCCAGCAGTAGGGCGGGAGATAGAATTCAGTACTTC	CASSRAGDRIQYF
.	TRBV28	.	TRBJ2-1	TGTGCCAGCAAGAGCGGAACCTACAATGAGCAGTTCTTC	CASKSGTYNEQFF
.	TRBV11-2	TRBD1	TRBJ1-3	TGTGCCAGCTGCCCCGACAGGGCTGGAAACACCATATATTTT	CASCPDRAGNTIYF
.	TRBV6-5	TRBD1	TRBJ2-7	TGTGCCAGCAGTTACACGGCAGGGGGCTCCTACGAGCAGTACTTC	CASSYTAGGSYEQYF
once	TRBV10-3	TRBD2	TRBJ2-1	TGTGCCATCAGTGGGGGGGGGAGCCACAATGAGCAGTTCTTC	CAISGGGSHNEQFF
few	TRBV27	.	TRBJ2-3	TGTGCCAGCAGTTGTGGGGGGACTCGGAGCCTCAAAGATACGCAGTATTTT	CASSCGGTRSLKDTQYF
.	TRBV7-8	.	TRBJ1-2	TGTGCCAGCAGCTTAGCGCCTAACTATGGCTACACCTTC	CASSLAPNYGYTF
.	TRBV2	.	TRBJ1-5	TGTGCCAGCAGTCGGGACTCCGTGGGCAATCAGCCCCAGCATTTT	CASSRDSVGNQPQHF
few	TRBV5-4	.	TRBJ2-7	TGTGCCAGCAGCTTGGGTACTAGATACGAGCAGTACTTC	CASSLGTRYEQYF
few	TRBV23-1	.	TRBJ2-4	TGCGCCAGCAGTCATACAGGCATTCAGTACTTC	CASSHTGIQYF
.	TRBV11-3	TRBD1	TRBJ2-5	TGTGCCAGCAGCTCCCCGTGGACAGGGCGAGAGACCCAGTACTTC	CASSSPWTGRETQYF